This T cell receptor beta chain was found in a study of shared clonotypes between healthy human individuals. CD45RO-negative, CCR7-selected cells formed the naive CD8 fraction, which excluded terminally differentiated effector memory CD45RA+ cells. This CDR3 is built from 16 residues. Germline CDR1 reads MNHNY; CDR2 reads SVGAGI (reference sequence). V gave up 0 bases and J gave up 0 bases, with 12 bases separating them. Libraries were prepared by immunoSEQ multiplex PCR; TCRdb keeps only in-frame clonotypes and omits some of them. The table records roughly 850,000 clones, about 97% of them present only once. For this clone: Other DNA sequences in this specimen translate into the identical CDR3.

What was sequenced was naive CD8+ T cells sorted from blood. The chain joins TRBV6-6 to TRBJ2-7; a possible D gene is TRBD1 (6 bases). The receptor was isolated from a man in his thirties or forties in good health. As DNA, the CDR3 is TGTGCCAGCAGTTACTCTGGGGGCACCAGCTCCTACGAGCAGTACTTC. Translation: CASSYSGGTSSYEQYF.